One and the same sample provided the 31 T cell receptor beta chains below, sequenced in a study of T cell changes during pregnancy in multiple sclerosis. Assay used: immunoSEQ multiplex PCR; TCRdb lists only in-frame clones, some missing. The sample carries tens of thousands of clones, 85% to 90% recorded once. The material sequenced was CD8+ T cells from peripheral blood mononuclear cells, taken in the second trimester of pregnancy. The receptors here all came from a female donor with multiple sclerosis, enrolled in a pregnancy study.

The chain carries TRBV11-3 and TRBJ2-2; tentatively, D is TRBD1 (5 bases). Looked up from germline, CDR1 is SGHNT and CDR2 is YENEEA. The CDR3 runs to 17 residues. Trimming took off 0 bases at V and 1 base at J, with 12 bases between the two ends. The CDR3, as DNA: TGTGCCAGCAGCTTAGATCAACAGGATGAGAACACCGGGGAGCTGTTTTTT. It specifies CASSLDQQDENTGELFF. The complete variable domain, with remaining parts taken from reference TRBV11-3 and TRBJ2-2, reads EAGVVQSPRYKIIEKKQPVAFWCNPISGHNTLYWYLQNLGQGPELLIRYENEEAVDDSQLPKDRFSAERLKGVDSTLKIQPAELGDSAVYLCASSLDQQDENTGELFFGEGSRLTVL.

CDR3 nucleotides: TGTGCCAGCAGTTACTCAGCGGGGGGGCGGCAGAGCGAGCAGTTCTTC. Its translation: CASSYSAGGRQSEQFF. The rearrangement links TRBV6-5 to TRBJ2-1; 10 bases agree with TRBD2. Germline trimming cut 0 bases from V and 10 bases from J; bases unmatched to any gene: 9. The CDR3 is 16 amino acids. Germline CDR1 MNHEY, CDR2 SVGAGI.

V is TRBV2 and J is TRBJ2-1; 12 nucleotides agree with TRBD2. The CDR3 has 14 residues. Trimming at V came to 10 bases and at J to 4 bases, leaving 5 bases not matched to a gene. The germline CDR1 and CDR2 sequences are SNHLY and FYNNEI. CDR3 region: CAIPSGGEYNEQFF. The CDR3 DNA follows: TGTGCCATTCCTAGCGGGGGGGAATACAATGAGCAGTTCTTC.

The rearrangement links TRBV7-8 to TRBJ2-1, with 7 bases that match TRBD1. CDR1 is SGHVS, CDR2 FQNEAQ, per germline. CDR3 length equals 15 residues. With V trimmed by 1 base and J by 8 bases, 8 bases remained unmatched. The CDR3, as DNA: TGTGCCAGCAGCTTAGAGGGGGCCTTCACCCATGAGCAGTTCTTC. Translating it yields CASSLEGAFTHEQFF.

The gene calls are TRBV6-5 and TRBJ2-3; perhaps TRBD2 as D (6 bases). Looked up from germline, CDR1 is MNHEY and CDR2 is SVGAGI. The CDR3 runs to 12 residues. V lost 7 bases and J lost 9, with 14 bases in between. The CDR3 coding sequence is TGTGCCAGCATACGGCGGGGTTCCACGCAGTATTTT. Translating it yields CASIRRGSTQYF.

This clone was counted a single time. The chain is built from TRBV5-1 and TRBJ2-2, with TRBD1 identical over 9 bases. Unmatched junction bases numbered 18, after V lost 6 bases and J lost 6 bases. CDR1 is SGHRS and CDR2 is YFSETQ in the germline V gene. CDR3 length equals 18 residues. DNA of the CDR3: TGCGCCAGCATCCCAGGATTGGAAGGACAGGGGAAATCCGGGGAGCTGTTTTTT. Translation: CASIPGLEGQGKSGELFF.

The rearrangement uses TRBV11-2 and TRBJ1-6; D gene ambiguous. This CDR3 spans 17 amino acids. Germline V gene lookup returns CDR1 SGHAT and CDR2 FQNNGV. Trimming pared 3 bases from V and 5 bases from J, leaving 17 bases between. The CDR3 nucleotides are TGTGCCAGCAGCTTTACTCCTGCCCGGGGTGATAATTCACCCCTCCACTTT. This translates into CASSFTPARGDNSPLHF.

Written as DNA, the CDR3 is TGTGCCACCAGCAGAGATCAGCAGGGGGCTTACGACACTGAAGCTTTCTTT. This codes for CATSRDQQGAYDTEAFF. The chain employs TRBV15 and TRBJ1-1; 8 nucleotides line up with TRBD1. Per the germline V gene, CDR1 is LNHNV and CDR2 is YYDKDF (reference sequence). This CDR3 region has 17 residues. With V trimmed by 0 bases and J by 3 bases, 9 bases remained unmatched. The whole variable domain, filled in from reference TRBV15 and TRBJ1-1, reads DAMVIQNPRYQVTQFGKPVTLSCSQTLNHNVMYWYQQKSSQAPKLLFHYYDKDFNNEADTPDNFQSRRPNTSFCFLDIRSPGLGDTAMYLCATSRDQQGAYDTEAFFGQGTRLTVV.

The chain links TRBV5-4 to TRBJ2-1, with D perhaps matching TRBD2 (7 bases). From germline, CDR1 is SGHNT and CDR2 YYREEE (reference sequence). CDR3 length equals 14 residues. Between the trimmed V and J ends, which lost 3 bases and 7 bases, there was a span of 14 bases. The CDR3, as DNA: TGTGCCAGCAGCTCTGAAGGGGGGGAGAATGAGCAGTTCTTC. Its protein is CASSSEGGENEQFF.

CDR3 DNA: TGCGCCAGCAGCCCGCGGGGTAACACTGAAGCTTTCTTT. It codes for CASSPRGNTEAFF. This chain links TRBV4-1 with TRBJ1-1; the D is unclear. Trimming removed 4 bases at V and 2 bases at J, with 8 bases between. CDR1 and CDR2 (germline): MGHRA, YSYEKL. The CDR3 extends over 13 amino acids.

The CDR3 DNA sequence: TGCGCCAGCAGCTCCTTAGCGGGAGGGCCGGGGAATGAGCAGTTCTTC. This sequence encodes CASSSLAGGPGNEQFF. V usage is TRBV5-1 and J usage is TRBJ2-1; 11 bases line up with TRBD2. The J segment lost 7 bases and the V segment lost 3 bases, leaving 9 bases of the junction unmatched. Germline CDR1 SGHRS, CDR2 YFSETQ. The CDR3 is 16 residues long.

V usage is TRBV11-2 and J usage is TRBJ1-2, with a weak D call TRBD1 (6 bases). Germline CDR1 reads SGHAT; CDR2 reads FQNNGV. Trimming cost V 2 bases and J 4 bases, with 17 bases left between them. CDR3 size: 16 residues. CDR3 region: CASSLMRGGLGYGYTF. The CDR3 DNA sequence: TGTGCCAGCAGCTTAATGCGCGGGGGGCTCGGCTATGGCTACACCTTC.

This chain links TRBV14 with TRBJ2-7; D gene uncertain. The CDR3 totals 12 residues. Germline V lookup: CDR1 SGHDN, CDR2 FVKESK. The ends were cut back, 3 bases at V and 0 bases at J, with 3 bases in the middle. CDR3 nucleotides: TGTGCCAGCAGCCACCTCTCCTACGAGCAGTACTTC. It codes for CASSHLSYEQYF.

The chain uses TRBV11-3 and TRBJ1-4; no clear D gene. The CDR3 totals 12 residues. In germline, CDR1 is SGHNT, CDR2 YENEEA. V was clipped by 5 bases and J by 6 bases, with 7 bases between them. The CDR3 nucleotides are TGTGCCAGCAGCGCCGGGGATGAAAAACTGTTTTTT. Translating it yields CASSAGDEKLFF.

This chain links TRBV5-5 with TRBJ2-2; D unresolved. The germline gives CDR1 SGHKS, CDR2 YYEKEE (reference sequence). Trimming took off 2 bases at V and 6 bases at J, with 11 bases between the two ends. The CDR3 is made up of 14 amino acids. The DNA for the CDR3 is TGTGCCAGCAGCTTCCTAGTTTATGCCGGGGAGCTGTTTTTT. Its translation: CASSFLVYAGELFF.

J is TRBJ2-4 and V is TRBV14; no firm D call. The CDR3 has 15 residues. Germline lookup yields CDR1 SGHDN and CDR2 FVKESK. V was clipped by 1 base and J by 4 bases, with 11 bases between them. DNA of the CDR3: TGTGCCAGCAGCCAAGTAGGAGAAGCAAAAAACATTCAGTACTTC. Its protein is CASSQVGEAKNIQYF.

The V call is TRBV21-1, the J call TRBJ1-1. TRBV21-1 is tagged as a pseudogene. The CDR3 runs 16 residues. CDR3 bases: TGTGCCAGCAGCAAAGTAGAGGGAATGAAGAACACTGAAGCTTTCTTT. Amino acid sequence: CASSKVEGMKNTEAFF.

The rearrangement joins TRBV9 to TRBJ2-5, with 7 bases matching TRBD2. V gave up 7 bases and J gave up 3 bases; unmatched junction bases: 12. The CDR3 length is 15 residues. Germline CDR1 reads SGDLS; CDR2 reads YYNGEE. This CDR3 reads CASSPRGGREETQYF. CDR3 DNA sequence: TGTGCCAGCTCCCCGAGGGGTGGGAGGGAAGAGACCCAGTACTTC.

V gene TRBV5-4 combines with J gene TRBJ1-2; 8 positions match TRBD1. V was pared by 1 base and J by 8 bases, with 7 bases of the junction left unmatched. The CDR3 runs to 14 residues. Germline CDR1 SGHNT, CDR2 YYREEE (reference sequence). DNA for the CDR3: TGTGCCAGCAGCTTGACGGACAGGGATGAAGGCTACACCTTC. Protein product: CASSLTDRDEGYTF.

The CDR3 sequence is CATSVTTDSGNTIYF. CDR3 nucleotides: TGCGCCACCAGCGTTACAACCGACTCTGGAAACACCATATATTTT. This chain links TRBV10-2 with TRBJ1-3, with D uncertain. The V gene lost 10 bases and the J gene lost 0 bases, with 16 bases spanning the gap. The CDR3 has 15 residues. Germline CDR1 is WSHSY and CDR2 is SAAADI.

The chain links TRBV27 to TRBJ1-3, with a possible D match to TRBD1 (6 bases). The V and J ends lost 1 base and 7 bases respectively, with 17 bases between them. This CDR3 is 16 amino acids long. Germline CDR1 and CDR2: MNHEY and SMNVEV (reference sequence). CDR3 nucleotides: TGTGCCAGCAGTTTATTGGGGGGGGGCGAGTCGAACACCATATATTTT. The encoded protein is CASSLLGGGESNTIYF.

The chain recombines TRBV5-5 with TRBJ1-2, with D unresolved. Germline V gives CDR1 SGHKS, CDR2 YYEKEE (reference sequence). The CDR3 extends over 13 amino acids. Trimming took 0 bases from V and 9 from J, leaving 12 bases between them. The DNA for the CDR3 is TGTGCCAGCAGCTTGGACATGCTTTCGAGCTACACCTTC. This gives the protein CASSLDMLSSYTF.

CDR3 in DNA: TGTGCCAGCAGCCCGACAGGGAATTCCTACGAGCAGTACTTC. Protein sequence: CASSPTGNSYEQYF. The chain uses TRBV27 and TRBJ2-7; 7 bases map to TRBD1. CDR3 size: 14 residues. Germline V gene lookup returns CDR1 MNHEY and CDR2 SMNVEV (reference sequence). V was pared by 6 bases and J by 1 base, with 6 bases of the junction left unmatched.

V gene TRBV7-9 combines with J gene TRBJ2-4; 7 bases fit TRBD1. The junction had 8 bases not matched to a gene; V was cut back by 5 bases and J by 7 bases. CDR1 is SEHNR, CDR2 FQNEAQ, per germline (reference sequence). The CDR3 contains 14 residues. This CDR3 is CASSPRDSRNIQYF. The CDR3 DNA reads TGTGCCAGCAGCCCACGGGACAGTAGGAACATTCAGTACTTC.

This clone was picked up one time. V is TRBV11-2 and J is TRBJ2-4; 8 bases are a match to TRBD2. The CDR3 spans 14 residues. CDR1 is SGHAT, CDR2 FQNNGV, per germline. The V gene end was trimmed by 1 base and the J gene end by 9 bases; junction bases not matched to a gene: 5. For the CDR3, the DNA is TGTGCCAGCAGCTTAGCGGGACTAGGTATCATTCAGTACTTC. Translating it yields CASSLAGLGIIQYF.

DNA for the CDR3: TGTGCCAGCAGCCCGGAGGACAGGGCCTACGAGCAGTACTTC. It specifies CASSPEDRAYEQYF. This chain connects TRBV13 to TRBJ2-7; 8 bases align to TRBD1. The CDR3 is 14 residues long. CDR1 PRHDT and CDR2 FYEKMQ come from the germline V gene (reference sequence). The V gene end was trimmed by 5 bases and the J gene end by 2 bases; junction bases not matched to a gene: 5.

The CDR3 nucleotides read TGTGCCAGCAGCATAAAACCAAAGGACAGGAGGCGCTCATGTGGCTACACCTTC. Translated: CASSIKPKDRRRSCGYTF. The chain carries TRBV7-3 and TRBJ1-2; 7 bases match TRBD1. Trimming removed 5 bases from V and 7 bases from J; junction bases left unmatched: 22. Germline CDR1 is SGHTA and CDR2 is FQGTGA. The CDR3 spans 18 residues. The full variable domain, completed using reference TRBV7-3 and TRBJ1-2, is GAGVSQTPSNKVTEKGKYVELRCDPISGHTALYWYRQSLGQGPEFLIYFQGTGAADDSGLPNDRFFAVRPEGSVSTLKIQRTERGDSAVYLCASSIKPKDRRRSCGYTFGSGTRLTVV.

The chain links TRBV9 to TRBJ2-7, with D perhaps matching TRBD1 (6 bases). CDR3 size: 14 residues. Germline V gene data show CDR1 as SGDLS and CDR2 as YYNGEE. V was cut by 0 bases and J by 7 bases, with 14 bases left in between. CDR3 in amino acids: CASSVGWGQGEQYF. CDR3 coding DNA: TGTGCCAGCAGCGTAGGATGGGGGCAGGGGGAGCAGTACTTC.

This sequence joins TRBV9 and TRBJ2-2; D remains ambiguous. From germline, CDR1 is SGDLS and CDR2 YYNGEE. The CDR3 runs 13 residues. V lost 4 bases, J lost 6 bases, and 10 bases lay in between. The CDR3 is CASSLDLSGELFF. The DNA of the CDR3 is TGTGCCAGCAGCCTCGACTTGTCCGGGGAGCTGTTTTTT. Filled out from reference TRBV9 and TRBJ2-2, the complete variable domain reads DSGVTQTPKHLITATGQRVTLRCSPRSGDLSVYWYQQSLDQGLQFLIQYYNGEERAKGNILERFSAQQFPDLHSELNLSSLELGDSALYFCASSLDLSGELFFGEGSRLTVL.

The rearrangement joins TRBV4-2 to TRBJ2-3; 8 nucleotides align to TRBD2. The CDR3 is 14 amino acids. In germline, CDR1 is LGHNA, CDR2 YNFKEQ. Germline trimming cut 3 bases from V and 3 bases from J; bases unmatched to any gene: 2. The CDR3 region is CASSHTGGTDTQYF. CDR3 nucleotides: TGTGCCAGCAGCCATACGGGGGGGACAGATACGCAGTATTTT.

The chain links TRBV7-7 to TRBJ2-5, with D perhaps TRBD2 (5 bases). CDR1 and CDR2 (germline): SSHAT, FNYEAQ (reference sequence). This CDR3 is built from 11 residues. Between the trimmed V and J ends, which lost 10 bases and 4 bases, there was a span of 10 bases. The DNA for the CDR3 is TGTGCCATTCTGGAGGCAGAGACCCAGTACTTC. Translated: CAILEAETQYF.